These 32 T cell receptor beta chains were sequenced from one sample in a study of CD8+CD57+ T cells in acquired aplastic anemia. Patients who underwent sequencing had shown CD8+CD57+ cell expansion by flow cytometry. For CDR3 and TCR beta VDJ profiling, genomic DNA was the template used. In TCRdb, the reads were re-called with MiXCR into one record per CDR3 protein. The sample includes roughly 290,000 distinct CDR3 sequences, under 65% seen only once; the top ten take 1% to 1.5%. Sequencing input: sorted CD4+, CD8+, or CD8+CD57+ T cells (not recorded which) from PBMCs. The receptors come from a human donor with aplastic anemia.

The chain combines TRBV19 with TRBJ2-5; D may be TRBD1 (5 bases). The CDR3 length is 14 residues. Germline CDR1 and CDR2: LNHDA and SQIVND (reference sequence). Trimming removed 2 bases at V and 5 bases at J, with 12 bases between. CDR3 residues: CASSIQQGSETQYF. In DNA, the CDR3 is TGTGCCAGTAGTATACAGCAGGGCTCGGAGACCCAGTACTTC.

V usage is TRBV15 and J usage is TRBJ2-7, with TRBD2 identical over 7 bases. There are 12 residues in the CDR3. The germline CDR1 and CDR2 sequences are LNHNV and YYDKDF (reference sequence). V trimming: 5 bases; J trimming: 6 bases; junction bases outside the gene matches: 4. CDR3 DNA: TGTGCCACCAGCGGGAGGGCCCGCGAGCAGTACTTC. Encoded protein: CATSGRAREQYF.

This clonotype was seen once. The chain combines TRBV19 with TRBJ2-6; D unclear. V lost 10 bases and J 3 bases, leaving 13 bases between the germline ends. The CDR3 runs to 14 residues. Germline CDR1 LNHDA, CDR2 SQIVND (reference sequence). CDR3 sequence (DNA): TGTGCCAATATTGGGGTGGGTGGGGCCAACGTCCTGACTTTC. Translated: CANIGVGGANVLTF.

This chain links TRBV7-3 with TRBJ2-1, with TRBD2 matching 7 bases. The CDR3 consists of 13 residues. Germline V gene lookup returns CDR1 SGHTA and CDR2 FQGTGA. The junction had 5 bases not matched to a gene; V was cut back by 3 bases and J by 9 bases. In DNA, the CDR3 is TGTGCCAGCAGCTTGAGCGGGGAAGTTGAGCAGTTCTTC. Protein product: CASSLSGEVEQFF.

At least ten counts were recorded for this clonotype. This chain connects TRBV7-8 to TRBJ2-5, with 8 nucleotides matching TRBD2. Germline-derived CDR1 and CDR2 are SGHVS and FQNEAQ. The CDR3 is 13 amino acids. V gave up 5 bases and J gave up 4 bases; unmatched junction bases: 3. For the CDR3, the DNA is TGTGCCAGCAGCCCCCGGGGGGGAGAGACCCAGTACTTC. Protein product: CASSPRGGETQYF.

This clonotype was seen ten or more times. J is TRBJ2-5 and V is TRBV19; 10 nucleotides line up with TRBD2. The V and J ends lost 5 bases and 4 bases, in that order; junction bases with no gene match: 10. This CDR3 has 16 amino acids. Looked up from germline, CDR1 is LNHDA and CDR2 is SQIVND (reference sequence). The CDR3 here is CASSYSSGGAGETQYF. Here the CDR3 DNA reads TGTGCCAGTAGTTACTCCAGCGGGGGGGCCGGAGAGACCCAGTACTTC.

CDR3 DNA sequence: TGTGCCAGTAGTACGGGGACAGGGCTTTCACCCCTCCACTTT. This codes for CASSTGTGLSPLHF. The J gene is TRBJ1-6, the V gene TRBV19, with 9 nucleotides matching TRBD1. Looked up from germline, CDR1 is LNHDA and CDR2 is SQIVND (reference sequence). CDR3 length equals 14 residues. With V trimmed by 4 bases and J by 9 bases, 4 bases remained unmatched.

In its sample, this clonotype was seen a few times. A much bigger clone sits one base away, suggesting this may be a read error. The chain carries TRBV6-1 and TRBJ1-5; the D is unclear. The length of the CDR3 is 13 residues. The ends were cut back, 1 base at V and 6 bases at J, with 7 bases in the middle. Germline-derived CDR1 and CDR2 are MNHNS and SASEGT. CDR3: CASSEEAGQPQHF. CDR3 DNA: TGTGCCAGCAGTGAAGAGGCAGGTCAGCCCCAGCATTTT.

Concerning this clonotype itself: The germline gene is not matched at one end of the junction; a read error may be the cause. This sequence joins TRBV7-2 and TRBJ2-6; D gene ambiguous. Germline CDR1 is SGHTA and CDR2 is FQGNSA. This CDR3 has 15 amino acids. The CDR3 sequence: CASSLEQSPTNVLTF. The CDR3 DNA reads as TGCGCCAGCAGCTTGGAACAGAGCCCTACCAACGTCCTGACTTTC.

In nucleotides, the CDR3 is TGTGCCAGCAGTTACGCCGCGGGACTAGCAGGGGAGCTGTTTTTT. Protein: CASSYAAGLAGELFF. The rearrangement links TRBV6-5 to TRBJ2-2; 9 bases line up with TRBD2. Germline values: CDR1 MNHEY, CDR2 SVGAGI. This CDR3 has 15 amino acids. V lost 2 bases, J lost 8 bases, and 6 bases stayed unmatched.

Of note for this clonotype: Being one base from a much bigger clone, this may be a read error. V is TRBV7-9 and J is TRBJ2-7, with TRBD1 identical over 9 bases. The CDR3 loop spans 14 amino acids. V lost 5 bases, J lost 5 bases, and 7 bases stayed unmatched. Per the germline V gene, CDR1 is SEHNR and CDR2 is FQNEAQ (reference sequence). Written as DNA, the CDR3 is TGTGCCAGCAGCCTCCGGGACAGGGCCGACGAGCAGTACTTC. This translates into CASSLRDRADEQYF.

In this sample, this clonotype turned up many times. V is TRBV5-1 and J is TRBJ2-7; 7 nucleotides line up with TRBD1. The V gene's germline CDR1 is SGHRS and CDR2 YFSETQ. The V segment lost 7 bases and the J segment 2 bases; nucleotides outside the gene matches: 9. The CDR3 consists of 14 residues. CDR3 sequence reads: CASRSGTVAYEQYF. DNA for the CDR3: TGCGCCAGCCGATCCGGGACAGTGGCCTACGAGCAGTACTTC.

The gene calls are TRBV9 and TRBJ2-5, with 9 bases that match TRBD2. Trimming cost V 4 bases and J 3 bases; bases outside gene matches: 7. The CDR3 contains 15 residues. Germline V gives CDR1 SGDLS, CDR2 YYNGEE. The CDR3 loop reads CASSPRASGKETQYF. The CDR3 DNA follows: TGTGCCAGCAGCCCTCGGGCTAGCGGGAAAGAGACCCAGTACTTC.

This clonotype was picked up many times. The V gene is TRBV18, the J gene TRBJ2-5; no reliable D call. V dropped 3 bases and J dropped 4 bases, with 9 bases sitting between them. Germline V lookup: CDR1 KGHSH, CDR2 LQKENI. CDR3 length: 13 residues. CDR3 DNA sequence: TGTGCCAGCTCACCGTTGGAAGCAGAGACCCAGTACTTC. Translation: CASSPLEAETQYF.

This clonotype appeared many times. The gene calls are TRBV5-6 and TRBJ2-3; 7 nucleotides align to TRBD1. Germline V CDR1 and CDR2: SGHDT, YYEEEE. The CDR3 length is 15 residues. J was trimmed by 0 bases and V by 2 bases; bases with no gene match: 3. Written as DNA, the CDR3 is TGTGCCAGCAGCTTAGGGACAGCGAGCACAGATACGCAGTATTTT. It translates to CASSLGTASTDTQYF.

The V call is TRBV20-1, the J call TRBJ2-7; 7 bases agree with TRBD2. This CDR3 has 13 residues. CDR1 is DFQATT and CDR2 is SNEGSKA in the germline V gene (reference sequence). Trimming took 3 bases from V and 2 from J; bases not matched to a gene: 4. The DNA of the CDR3 is TGCAGTGCTAGGGGGGGGGAGGCCTACGAGCAGTACTTC. Encoded protein: CSARGGEAYEQYF.

This clonotype has more than one count but fewer than ten. This rearrangement joins TRBV3-1 to TRBJ1-1; D perhaps matches TRBD1 (6 bases). Trimming took 3 bases from V and 4 from J, leaving 18 bases between them. The CDR3 sequence is 16 residues long. In germline, CDR1 is LGHDT, CDR2 YNNKEL (reference sequence). The CDR3 loop reads CASSHWVNRAGTEAFF. The CDR3 coding sequence is TGTGCCAGCAGCCATTGGGTTAACAGGGCCGGCACTGAAGCTTTCTTT.

This clonotype has ten or more counts. The chain couples TRBV2 to TRBJ2-7; possible D gene TRBD2, 5 bases. Between the trimmed V and J ends, which lost 6 bases and 3 bases, there was a span of 18 bases. CDR3 length: 15 residues. The germline gives CDR1 SNHLY, CDR2 FYNNEI. The CDR3 region is CASSRSVGRGYEQYF. CDR3 coding DNA: TGTGCCAGCAGCCGAAGCGTTGGGAGAGGCTACGAGCAGTACTTC.

In this sample, this clonotype turned up many times. V gene TRBV7-6 combines with J gene TRBJ1-5, with no clear D. V was shortened by 2 bases and J by 5 bases, with 7 bases between the two germline ends. The length of the CDR3 is 13 residues. Germline V gives CDR1 SGHVS, CDR2 FNYEAQ. CDR3: CASSLKADQPQHF. For the CDR3, the DNA is TGTGCCAGCAGCTTAAAGGCAGATCAGCCCCAGCATTTT.

The V call is TRBV5-1, the J call TRBJ2-7; D possibly uses TRBD1 or TRBD2 (5 bases each). This CDR3 comprises 14 residues. V lost 4 bases and J lost 5, with 16 bases in between. Germline values: CDR1 SGHRS, CDR2 YFSETQ. CDR3: CASSRDAVGNEQYF. The CDR3 DNA sequence: TGCGCCAGCAGCCGGGACGCGGTTGGCAACGAGCAGTACTTC. Together with reference TRBV5-1 and TRBJ2-7, the CDR3 gives the full variable domain: KAGVTQTPRYLIKTRGQQVTLSCSPISGHRSVSWYQQTPGQGLQFLFEYFSETQRNKGNFPGRFSGRQFSNSRSEMNVSTLELGDSALYLCASSRDAVGNEQYFGPGTRLTVT.

The V and J genes are TRBV10-3 and TRBJ1-1; the D gene is possibly TRBD1 (5 bases). This CDR3 is built from 12 residues. Trimming removed 10 bases at V and 2 bases at J, with 11 bases between. Germline V gives CDR1 ENHRY, CDR2 SYGVKD. CDR3 in amino acids: CATGRKNTEAFF. In DNA form, the CDR3 reads TGTGCCACGGGACGGAAAAACACTGAAGCTTTCTTT.

The chain carries TRBV11-2 and TRBJ2-1, with D possibly being TRBD1 (6 bases). CDR3 size: 14 residues. Germline CDR1 reads SGHAT; CDR2 reads FQNNGV. Trimming cost V 0 bases and J 13 bases, with 16 bases left between them. Here the CDR3 reads CASSLEQGRETQFF. In DNA, the CDR3 is TGTGCCAGCAGCTTAGAACAGGGAAGAGAGACCCAGTTCTTC.

This clonotype appeared a few times. This chain connects TRBV9 to TRBJ2-7; D not resolved. Germline V gives CDR1 SGDLS, CDR2 YYNGEE. V was pared by 4 bases and J by 1 base, with 12 bases between. The CDR3 totals 14 residues. In DNA form, the CDR3 reads TGTGCCAGCAGCCCCCTTGGGTCTTCCTACGAGCAGTACTTC. The encoded protein is CASSPLGSSYEQYF.

The V call is TRBV7-6, the J call TRBJ1-6; 10 bases match TRBD1. The CDR3 has 15 amino acids. Germline V CDR1 and CDR2: SGHVS, FNYEAQ. Trimming cost V 4 bases and J 12 bases; bases outside gene matches: 9. CDR3 sequence (DNA): TGTGCCAGCAGCTCACAGGACAGGGGGGGACTACCCCTCCACTTT. The encoded protein is CASSSQDRGGLPLHF.

The chain has TRBV27 and TRBJ2-1; no clear D. Trimming stripped 10 bases from V and 2 bases from J, with 15 bases between. The CDR3 length is 14 residues. Germline CDR1 reads MNHEY; CDR2 reads SMNVEV (reference sequence). The CDR3 nucleotides are TGTGCCACCAGCTTCTGGGGTGCCTACAATGAGCAGTTCTTC. Its translation: CATSFWGAYNEQFF.

The chain employs TRBV29-1 and TRBJ2-7; the D gene is possibly TRBD1 (5 bases). Per the germline V gene, CDR1 is SQVTM and CDR2 is ANQGSEA. V gave up 6 bases and J gave up 3 bases, with 9 bases separating them. The CDR3 extends over 11 amino acids. The CDR3 reads CSVLTVYEQYF. As DNA, the CDR3 is TGCAGCGTCCTGACAGTCTACGAGCAGTACTTC.

The rearrangement joins TRBV19 to TRBJ2-7, with 9 bases aligning to TRBD2. V shed 4 bases, J shed 7 bases, and the junction held 5 bases outside the gene matches. Germline assignment: CDR1 LNHDA and CDR2 SQIVND (reference sequence). This CDR3 has 13 residues. CDR3 in DNA: TGTGCCAGTAGTACTTCTAGCGGGGTGGAGCAGTACTTC. Its translation: CASSTSSGVEQYF.

This clonotype has ten or more counts. The CDR3 DNA is TGTGCCACGAACCTCGGGTATGGCTACACCTTC. Amino acids: CATNLGYGYTF. The chain employs TRBV6-2 or TRBV6-3 and TRBJ1-2; the D is unclear. The V and J ends lost 10 bases and 5 bases respectively, with 11 bases between them. The germline V gene has CDR1 MNHEY and CDR2 SVGEGT. This CDR3 is 11 amino acids long.

V usage is TRBV20-1 and J usage is TRBJ1-1; D remains unclear. Trimming left V 2 bases short and J 1 base short, with 14 bases between. Per the germline V gene, CDR1 is DFQATT and CDR2 is SNEGSKA (reference sequence). This CDR3 spans 15 amino acids. The CDR3 nucleotides read TGCAGTGCTAGATTCTTCGGGCGGGAGAACACTGAAGCTTTCTTT. This sequence encodes CSARFFGRENTEAFF.

The genes are TRBV2 and TRBJ1-2, with D possibly matching TRBD1 (6 bases). Deletions cut 3 bases from V and 0 bases from J, with 26 bases between. Germline assignment: CDR1 SNHLY and CDR2 FYNNEI. There are 20 residues in the CDR3. The CDR3 region has the DNA TGTGCCAGCAGTGACATCGGGGGGGGGGCGAGGTTACGAGCTAACTATGGCTACACCTTC. Translated, it gives CASSDIGGGARLRANYGYTF.

This clonotype showed up just a few times. This chain connects TRBV4-3 to TRBJ2-5; D may be TRBD2 (6 bases). The V gene's germline CDR1 is LGHNA and CDR2 YSLEER. V lost 4 bases, J lost 3 bases, and 24 bases lay in between. The CDR3 has 18 residues. The CDR3 nucleotides are TGCGCCAGCAGCCCTCTACCTGGGGAAGGAGGGCTCGAAGAGACCCAGTACTTC. Protein product: CASSPLPGEGGLEETQYF.

The J gene is TRBJ2-7, the V gene TRBV24-1; 13 nucleotides line up with TRBD2. The CDR3 runs to 18 residues. Looked up from germline, CDR1 is KGHDR and CDR2 is SFDVKD. The junction had 6 bases not matched to a gene; V was cut back by 0 bases and J by 2 bases. The CDR3 protein is CATSDLDTGTSGTYEQYF. CDR3 nucleotide sequence: TGTGCCACCAGTGATTTGGATACCGGGACTAGCGGGACCTACGAGCAGTACTTC.